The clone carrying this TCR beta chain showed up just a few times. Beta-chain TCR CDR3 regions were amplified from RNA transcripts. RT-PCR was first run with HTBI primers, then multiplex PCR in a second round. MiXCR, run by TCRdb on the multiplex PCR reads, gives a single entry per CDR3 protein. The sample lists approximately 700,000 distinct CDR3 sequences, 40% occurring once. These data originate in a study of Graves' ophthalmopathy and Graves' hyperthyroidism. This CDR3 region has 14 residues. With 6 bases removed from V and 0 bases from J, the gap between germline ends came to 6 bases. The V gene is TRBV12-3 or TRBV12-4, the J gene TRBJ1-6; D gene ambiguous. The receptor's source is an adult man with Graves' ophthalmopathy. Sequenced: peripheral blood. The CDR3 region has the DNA TGTGCCAGCAGGACGAGCTCCTATAATTCACCCCTCCACTTT. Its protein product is CASRTSSYNSPLHF.